This TCR beta chain was found in a study of T-cell memory formation after mild COVID-19. With 5 bases clipped from V and 4 bases from J, the junction kept 9 bases outside the gene matches. Looked up from germline, CDR1 is LNHNV and CDR2 is YYDKDF (reference sequence). The CDR3 contains 17 residues. In TCRdb, the 5' RACE reads were re-called with MiXCR into one record per CDR3 protein. The table lists roughly 150,000 distinct CDR3 sequences, roughly 24% of them singletons. V gene TRBV15 combines with J gene TRBJ2-1; 12 bases match TRBD2. This receptor was obtained from an adult woman who had mild COVID-19 (a few samples of this study predate the infection). Cell type and time point are not known. The sample taken for sequencing was PBMCs or a T cell subset sorted from them (not recorded which). DNA for the CDR3: TGTGCCACCAGCGGGATCCTAGCGGGAGGGCCGTACAATGAGCAGTTCTTC. Translation gives CATSGILAGGPYNEQFF.